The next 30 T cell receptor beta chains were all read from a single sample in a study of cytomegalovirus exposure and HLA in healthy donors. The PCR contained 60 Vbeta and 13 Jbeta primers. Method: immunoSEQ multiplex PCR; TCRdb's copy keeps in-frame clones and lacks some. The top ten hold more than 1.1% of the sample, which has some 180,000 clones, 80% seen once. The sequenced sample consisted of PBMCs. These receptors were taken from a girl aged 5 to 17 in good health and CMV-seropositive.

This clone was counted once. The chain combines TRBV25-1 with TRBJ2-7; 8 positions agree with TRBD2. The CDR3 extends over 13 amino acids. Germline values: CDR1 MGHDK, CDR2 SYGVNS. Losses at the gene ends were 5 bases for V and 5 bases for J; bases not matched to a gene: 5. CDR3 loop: CASSRAGVHEQYF. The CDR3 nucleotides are TGTGCCAGCAGTCGAGCGGGAGTACACGAGCAGTACTTC.

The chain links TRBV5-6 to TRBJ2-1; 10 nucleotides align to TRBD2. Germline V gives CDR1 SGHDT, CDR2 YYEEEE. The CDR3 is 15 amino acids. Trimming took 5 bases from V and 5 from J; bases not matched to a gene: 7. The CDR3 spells CASRSGTSADNEQFF. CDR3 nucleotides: TGTGCCAGCAGGTCCGGGACTAGCGCCGACAATGAGCAGTTCTTC.

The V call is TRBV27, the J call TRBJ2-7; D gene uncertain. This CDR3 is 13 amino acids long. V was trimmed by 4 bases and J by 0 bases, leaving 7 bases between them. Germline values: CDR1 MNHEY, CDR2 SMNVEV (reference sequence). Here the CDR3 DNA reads TGTGCCAGCAGTTACAGAAGCTCCTACGAGCAGTACTTC. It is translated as CASSYRSSYEQYF.

CDR3 bases: TGTGCCAGCAGTACTGGGCTAGCGCTACAAGAGACCCAGTACTTC. It codes for CASSTGLALQETQYF. J is TRBJ2-5 and V is TRBV6-5; tentatively, D is TRBD2 (6 bases). Trimming stripped 5 bases from V and 2 bases from J, with 15 bases between. Looked up from germline, CDR1 is MNHEY and CDR2 is SVGAGI. The CDR3 is made up of 15 amino acids.

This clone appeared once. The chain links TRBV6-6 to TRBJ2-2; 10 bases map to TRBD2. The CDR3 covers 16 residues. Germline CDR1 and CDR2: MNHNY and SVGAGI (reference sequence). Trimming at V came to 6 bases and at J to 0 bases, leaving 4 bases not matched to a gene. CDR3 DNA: TGTGCCAGCAGGGGTGGACTAGCGGCGAACACCGGGGAGCTGTTTTTT. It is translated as CASRGGLAANTGELFF.

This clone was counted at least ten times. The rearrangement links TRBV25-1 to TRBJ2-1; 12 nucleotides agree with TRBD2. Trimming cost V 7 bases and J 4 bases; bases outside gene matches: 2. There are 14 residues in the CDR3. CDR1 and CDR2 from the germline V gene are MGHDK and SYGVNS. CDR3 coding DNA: TGTGCCAGCATTGGGACTAGCGGGTACAATGAGCAGTTCTTC. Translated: CASIGTSGYNEQFF. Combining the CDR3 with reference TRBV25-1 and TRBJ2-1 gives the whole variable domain EADIYQTPRYLVIGTGKKITLECSQTMGHDKMYWYQQDPGMELHLIHYSYGVNSTEKGDLSSESTVSRIRTEHFPLTLESARPSHTSQYLCASIGTSGYNEQFFGPGTRLTVL.

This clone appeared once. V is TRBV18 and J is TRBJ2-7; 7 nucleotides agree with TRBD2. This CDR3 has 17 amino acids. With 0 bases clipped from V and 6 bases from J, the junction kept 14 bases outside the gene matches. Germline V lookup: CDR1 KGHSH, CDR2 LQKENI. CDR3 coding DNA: TGTGCCAGCTCACCACCGGTATACGGACTAGATTTCAGCGAGCAGTACTTC. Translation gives CASSPPVYGLDFSEQYF.

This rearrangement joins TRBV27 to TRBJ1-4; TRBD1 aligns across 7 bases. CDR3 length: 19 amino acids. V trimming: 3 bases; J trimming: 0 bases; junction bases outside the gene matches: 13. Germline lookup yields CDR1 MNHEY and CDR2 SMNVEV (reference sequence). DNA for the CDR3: TGTGCCAGCAGTTTCAGACCAGGGGGTGGTGGGGCAACTAATGAAAAACTGTTTTTT. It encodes CASSFRPGGGGATNEKLFF.

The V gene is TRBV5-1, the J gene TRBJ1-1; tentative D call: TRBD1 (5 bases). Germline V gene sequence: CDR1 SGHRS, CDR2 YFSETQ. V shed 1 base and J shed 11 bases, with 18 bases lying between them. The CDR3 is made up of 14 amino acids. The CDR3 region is CASSLKDMSGDAFF. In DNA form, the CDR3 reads TGCGCCAGCAGCTTGAAGGACATGTCCGGAGATGCTTTCTTT.

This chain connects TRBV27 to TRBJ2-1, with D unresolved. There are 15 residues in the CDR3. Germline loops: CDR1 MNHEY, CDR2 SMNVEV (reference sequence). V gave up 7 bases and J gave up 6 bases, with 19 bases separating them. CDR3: CASTLLPYEVNEQFF. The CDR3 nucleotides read TGTGCCAGCACCTTACTTCCATACGAGGTCAATGAGCAGTTCTTC.

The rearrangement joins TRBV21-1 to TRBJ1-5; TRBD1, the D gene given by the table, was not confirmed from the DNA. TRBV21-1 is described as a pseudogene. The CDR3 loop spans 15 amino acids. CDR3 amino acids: CASSPLGRHNQPQHF. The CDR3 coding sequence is TGTGCCAGCAGCCCCCTGGGGCGGCACAATCAGCCCCAGCATTTT.

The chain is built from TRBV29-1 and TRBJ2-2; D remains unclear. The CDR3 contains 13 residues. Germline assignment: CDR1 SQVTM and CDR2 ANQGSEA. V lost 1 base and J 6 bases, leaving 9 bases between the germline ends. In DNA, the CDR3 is TGCAGCGTTGAAGTCCTACCTCCCGGGGAGCTGTTTTTT. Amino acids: CSVEVLPPGELFF.

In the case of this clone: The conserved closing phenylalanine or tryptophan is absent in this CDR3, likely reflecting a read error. The CDR3 DNA reads TGTGCCAGCAGCGAAAACCCGGGACACGGCTACGAGCAGTACCTC. This sequence encodes CASSENPGHGYEQYL. The V call is TRBV6-4, the J call TRBJ2-7; a possible D gene is TRBD1 (6 bases). In germline, CDR1 is MRHNA, CDR2 SNTAGT. This CDR3 has 15 residues. Trimming stripped 6 bases from V and 3 bases from J, with 18 bases between.

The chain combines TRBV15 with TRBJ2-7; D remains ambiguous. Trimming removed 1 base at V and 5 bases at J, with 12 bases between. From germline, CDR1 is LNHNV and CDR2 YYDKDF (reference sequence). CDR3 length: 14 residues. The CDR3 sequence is CATSRATETHEQYF. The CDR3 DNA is TGTGCCACCAGCAGAGCTACAGAGACCCACGAGCAGTACTTC.

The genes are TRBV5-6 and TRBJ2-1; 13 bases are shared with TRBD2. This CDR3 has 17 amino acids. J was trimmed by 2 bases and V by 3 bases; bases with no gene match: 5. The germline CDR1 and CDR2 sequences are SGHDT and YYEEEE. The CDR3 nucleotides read TGTGCCAGCAGCTCACTTGGGACTAGCGGGGCCTACAATGAGCAGTTCTTC. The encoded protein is CASSSLGTSGAYNEQFF.

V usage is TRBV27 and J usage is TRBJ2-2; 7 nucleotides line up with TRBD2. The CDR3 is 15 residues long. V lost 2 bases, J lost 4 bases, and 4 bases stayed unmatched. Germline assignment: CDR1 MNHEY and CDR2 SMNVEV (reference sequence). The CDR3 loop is CASSLAGARTGELFF. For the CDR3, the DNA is TGTGCCAGCAGTTTAGCGGGAGCGCGCACCGGGGAGCTGTTTTTT.

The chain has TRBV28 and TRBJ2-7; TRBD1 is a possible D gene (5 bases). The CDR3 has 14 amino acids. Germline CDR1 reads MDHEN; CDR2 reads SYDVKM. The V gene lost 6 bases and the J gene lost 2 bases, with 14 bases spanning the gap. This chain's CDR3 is CASSPRQNAYEQYF. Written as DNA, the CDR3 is TGTGCCAGCAGCCCTAGACAGAACGCCTACGAGCAGTACTTC.

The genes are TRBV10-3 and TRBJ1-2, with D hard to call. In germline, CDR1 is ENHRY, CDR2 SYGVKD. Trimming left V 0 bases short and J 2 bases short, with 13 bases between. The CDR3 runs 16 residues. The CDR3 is CAISESILAVNYGYTF. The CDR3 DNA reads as TGTGCCATCAGTGAGTCGATATTGGCCGTGAACTATGGCTACACCTTC.

CDR3 loop: CASSPRTLRGEIGYTF. In DNA, the CDR3 is TGCGCCAGCAGCCCTCGGACACTAAGGGGCGAAATTGGCTACACCTTC. This rearrangement joins TRBV4-1 to TRBJ1-2; tentative D call: TRBD1 (5 bases). The length of the CDR3 is 16 residues. Trimming shortened V by 4 bases and J by 7 bases, and 22 bases separated the two germline ends. Germline assignment: CDR1 MGHRA and CDR2 YSYEKL.

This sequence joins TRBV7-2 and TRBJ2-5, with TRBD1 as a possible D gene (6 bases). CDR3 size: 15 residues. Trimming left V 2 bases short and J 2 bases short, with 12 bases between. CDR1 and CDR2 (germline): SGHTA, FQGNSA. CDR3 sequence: CASSLQQGAQETQYF. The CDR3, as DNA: TGTGCCAGCAGCTTACAACAGGGCGCTCAAGAGACCCAGTACTTC.

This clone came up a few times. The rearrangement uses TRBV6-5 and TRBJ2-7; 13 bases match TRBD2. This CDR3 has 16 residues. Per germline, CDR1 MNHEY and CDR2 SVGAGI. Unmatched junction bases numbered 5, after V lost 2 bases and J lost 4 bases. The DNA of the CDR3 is TGTGCCAGCAGTTACAGACTAGCGGGAGGTGGGTACGAGCAGTACTTC. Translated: CASSYRLAGGGYEQYF.

CDR3 in amino acids: CAWSVRGRVVEAFF. The CDR3 DNA is TGTGCCTGGAGTGTACGCGGCAGGGTGGTAGAAGCTTTCTTT. The rearrangement uses TRBV30 and TRBJ1-1; D may be TRBD1 (5 bases). V was pared by 0 bases and J by 8 bases, with 16 bases between. The CDR3 extends over 14 amino acids. Germline CDR1 is GTSNPN and CDR2 is SVGIG (reference sequence). The full variable domain, completed using reference TRBV30 and TRBJ1-1, is SQTIHQWPATLVQPVGSPLSLECTVEGTSNPNLYWYRQAAGRGLQLLFYSVGIGQISSEVPQNLSASRPQDRQFILSSKKLLLSDSGFYLCAWSVRGRVVEAFFGQGTRLTVV.

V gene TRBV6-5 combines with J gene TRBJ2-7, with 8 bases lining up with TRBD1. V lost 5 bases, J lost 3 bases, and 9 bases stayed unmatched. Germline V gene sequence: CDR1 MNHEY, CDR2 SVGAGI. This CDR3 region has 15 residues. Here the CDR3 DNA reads TGTGCCAGCAGTCGATCCCGGGACAGGATCTACGAGCAGTACTTC. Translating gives CASSRSRDRIYEQYF.

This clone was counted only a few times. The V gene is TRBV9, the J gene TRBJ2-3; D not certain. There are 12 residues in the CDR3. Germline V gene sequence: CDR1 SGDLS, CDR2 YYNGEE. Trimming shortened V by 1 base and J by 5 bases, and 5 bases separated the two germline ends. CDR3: CASSVNKDTQYF. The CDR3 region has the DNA TGTGCCAGCAGCGTAAACAAAGATACGCAGTATTTT.

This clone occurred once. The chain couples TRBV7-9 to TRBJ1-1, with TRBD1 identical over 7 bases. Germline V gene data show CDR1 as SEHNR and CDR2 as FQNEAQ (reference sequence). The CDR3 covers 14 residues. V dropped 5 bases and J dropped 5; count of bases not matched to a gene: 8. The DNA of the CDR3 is TGTGCCAGCAGCCCCACGACAGGGTTAACTGAAGCTTTCTTT. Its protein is CASSPTTGLTEAFF.

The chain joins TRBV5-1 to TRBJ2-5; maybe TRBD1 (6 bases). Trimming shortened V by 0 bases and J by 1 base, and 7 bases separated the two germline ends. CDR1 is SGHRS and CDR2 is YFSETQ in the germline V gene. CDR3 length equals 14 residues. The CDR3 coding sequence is TGCGCCAGCAGCTTGGACAGGGCCCAAGAGACCCAGTACTTC. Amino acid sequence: CASSLDRAQETQYF.

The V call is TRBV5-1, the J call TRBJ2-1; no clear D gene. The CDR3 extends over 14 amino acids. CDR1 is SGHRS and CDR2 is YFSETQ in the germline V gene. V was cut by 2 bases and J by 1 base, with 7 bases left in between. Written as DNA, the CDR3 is TGCGCCAGCAGCTTCGGGTCATCCTACAATGAGCAGTTCTTC. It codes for CASSFGSSYNEQFF.

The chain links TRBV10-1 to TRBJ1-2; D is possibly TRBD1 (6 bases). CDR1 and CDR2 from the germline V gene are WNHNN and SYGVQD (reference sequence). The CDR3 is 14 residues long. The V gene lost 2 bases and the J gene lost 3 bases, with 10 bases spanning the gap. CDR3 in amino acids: CASSEGRGDYGYTF. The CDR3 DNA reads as TGCGCCAGCAGTGAGGGCAGGGGCGACTATGGCTACACCTTC.

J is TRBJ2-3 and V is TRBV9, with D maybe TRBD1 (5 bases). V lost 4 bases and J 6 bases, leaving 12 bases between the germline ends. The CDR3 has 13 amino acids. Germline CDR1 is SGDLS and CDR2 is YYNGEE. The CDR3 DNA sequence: TGTGCCAGCAGCTTAGGACAAACCGATACGCAGTATTTT. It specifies CASSLGQTDTQYF. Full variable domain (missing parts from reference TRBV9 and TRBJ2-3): DSGVTQTPKHLITATGQRVTLRCSPRSGDLSVYWYQQSLDQGLQFLIQYYNGEERAKGNILERFSAQQFPDLHSELNLSSLELGDSALYFCASSLGQTDTQYFGPGTRLTVL.

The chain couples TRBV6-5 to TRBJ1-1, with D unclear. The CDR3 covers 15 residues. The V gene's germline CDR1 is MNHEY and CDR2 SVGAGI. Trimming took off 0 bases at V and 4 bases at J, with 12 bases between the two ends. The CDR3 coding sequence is TGTGCCAGCAGTTACTCGCTTCCGATGGCCACTGAAGCTTTCTTT. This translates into CASSYSLPMATEAFF.